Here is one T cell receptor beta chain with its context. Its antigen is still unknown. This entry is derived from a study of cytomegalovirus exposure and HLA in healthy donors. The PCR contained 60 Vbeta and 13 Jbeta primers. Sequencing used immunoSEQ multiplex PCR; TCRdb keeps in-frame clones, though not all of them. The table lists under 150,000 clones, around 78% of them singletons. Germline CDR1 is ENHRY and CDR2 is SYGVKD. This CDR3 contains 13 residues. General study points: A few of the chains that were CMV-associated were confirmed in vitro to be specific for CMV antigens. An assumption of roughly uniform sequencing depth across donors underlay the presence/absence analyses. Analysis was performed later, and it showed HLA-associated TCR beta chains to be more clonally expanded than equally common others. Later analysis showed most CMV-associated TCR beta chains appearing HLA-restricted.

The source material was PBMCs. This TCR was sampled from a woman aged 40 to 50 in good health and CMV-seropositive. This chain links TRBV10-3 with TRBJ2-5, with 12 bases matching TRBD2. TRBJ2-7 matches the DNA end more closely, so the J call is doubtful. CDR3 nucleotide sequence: TGTGCCACAAGACTAGCGGGAGTCTACGAGCAGTACTTC. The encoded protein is CATRLAGVYEQYF.